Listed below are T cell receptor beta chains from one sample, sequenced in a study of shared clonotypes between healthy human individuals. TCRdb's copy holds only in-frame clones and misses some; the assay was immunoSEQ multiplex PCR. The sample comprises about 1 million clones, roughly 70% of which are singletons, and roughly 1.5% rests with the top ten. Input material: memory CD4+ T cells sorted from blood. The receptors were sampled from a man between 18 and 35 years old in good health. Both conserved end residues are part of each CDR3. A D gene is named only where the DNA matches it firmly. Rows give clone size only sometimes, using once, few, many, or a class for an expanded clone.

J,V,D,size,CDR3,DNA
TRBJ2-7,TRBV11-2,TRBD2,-,CASSLVTGGAYEQYF,TGTGCCAGCAGCTTAGTTACCGGGGGGGCATACGAGCAGTACTTC
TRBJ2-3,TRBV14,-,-,CASSLTRATPISSTDTQYF,TGTGCCAGCAGCTTAACCAGAGCGACCCCCATATCTAGCACAGATACGCAGTATTTT
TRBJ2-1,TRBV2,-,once,CASILQGSSYNEQFF,TGTGCCAGCATATTACAGGGAAGCTCCTACAATGAGCAGTTCTTC
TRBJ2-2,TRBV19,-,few,CASSKLAGGELFF,TGTGCCAGTAGTAAACTGGCCGGTGGGGAGCTGTTTTTT
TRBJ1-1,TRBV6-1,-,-,CASSDRGSNTEAFF,TGTGCCAGCAGTGACAGGGGTTCGAACACTGAAGCTTTCTTT
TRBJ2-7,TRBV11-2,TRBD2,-,CASRRTTGTSQYEQYF,TGTGCCAGCAGACGCACAACCGGGACTAGTCAGTACGAGCAGTACTTC
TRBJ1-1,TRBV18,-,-,CASSPRGGIEAFF,TGTGCCAGCTCACCGCGTGGGGGGATTGAAGCTTTCTTT
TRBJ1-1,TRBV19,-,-,CASSIGWAGANTEAFF,TGTGCCAGTAGTATAGGCTGGGCTGGGGCGAACACTGAAGCTTTCTTT
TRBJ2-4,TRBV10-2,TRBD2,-,CASGTSFGSLAKNIQYF,TGCGCGTCGGGGACTAGTTTCGGGAGTTTAGCCAAAAACATTCAGTACTTC
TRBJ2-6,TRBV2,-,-,CASSEGPGANVLTF,TGTGCCAGCAGTGAGGGGCCTGGGGCCAACGTCCTGACTTTC